This T cell receptor (beta chain) is from a study of blood T cell repertoires in COVID-19. Assay used: immunoSEQ multiplex PCR; TCRdb lists only in-frame clones, some missing. This sample carries hundreds of thousands of clones, 70% to 90% of them seen once, and the ten largest clones take 11%. The CDR3 sequence is 14 residues long. V gave up 6 bases and J gave up 2 bases; unmatched junction bases: 3. CDR1 and CDR2 from the germline V gene are KGHSH and LQKENI. This sequence was found in a man aged 50-59 years with COVID-19, enrolled during active disease. Sequenced sample: peripheral blood. The chain uses TRBV18 and TRBJ2-7; 11 positions match TRBD1. The CDR3 loop reads CASSDRGLTYEQYF. The CDR3 bases are TGTGCCAGCTCGGACAGGGGGCTAACCTACGAGCAGTACTTC.